Presented here are 30 T cell receptor beta chains from one specimen sequenced in a study of cytotoxic CD8 clonotypes in ibrutinib-treated CLL. Here immunoSEQ multiplex PCR was the method, and the copy in TCRdb shows in-frame clones only, minus some. The sample has about 35,000 clones; 70% to 80% are singletons. Sample: PBMCs, taken at disease progression, from a patient treated with ibrutinib. The receptor set was obtained from a human donor with chronic lymphocytic leukemia.

This clone came up a few times. The rearrangement uses TRBV6-1 and TRBJ1-2; tentatively, D is TRBD1 (5 bases). This CDR3 has 14 amino acids. CDR1 and CDR2 from the germline V gene are MNHNS and SASEGT. Trimming removed 0 bases at V and 4 bases at J, with 9 bases between. CDR3 bases: TGTGCCAGCAGTGAAGCCGGGACGGTCTATGGCTACACCTTC. Translating gives CASSEAGTVYGYTF.

The rearrangement links TRBV5-1 to TRBJ1-1, with 7 bases fitting TRBD1. J was trimmed by 1 base and V by 6 bases; bases with no gene match: 9. The CDR3 covers 15 residues. Germline CDR1 SGHRS, CDR2 YFSETQ. CDR3 DNA sequence: TGCGCCAGCACCAAAACCGGGACAGCGAACACTGAAGCTTTCTTT. It encodes CASTKTGTANTEAFF. The full variable domain, completed using reference TRBV5-1 and TRBJ1-1, is KAGVTQTPRYLIKTRGQQVTLSCSPISGHRSVSWYQQTPGQGLQFLFEYFSETQRNKGNFPGRFSGRQFSNSRSEMNVSTLELGDSALYLCASTKTGTANTEAFFGQGTRLTVV.

This rearrangement joins TRBV6-6 to TRBJ1-4, with D perhaps TRBD1 (6 bases). The CDR3 is 16 residues long. The ends were cut back, 5 bases at V and 2 bases at J, with 15 bases in the middle. Looked up from germline, CDR1 is MNHNY and CDR2 is SVGAGI (reference sequence). The CDR3 nucleotides are TGTGCCAGCAGTCAAGACAGGCTGGGGACTAATGAAAAACTGTTTTTT. This sequence encodes CASSQDRLGTNEKLFF.

This clone was recorded a few times. The DNA for the CDR3 is TGTGCCAGCAGCAACCGGACAGGGGCTAATGAAAAACTGTTTTTT. Translated, it gives CASSNRTGANEKLFF. The gene calls are TRBV14 and TRBJ1-4; 9 bases match TRBD1. From germline, CDR1 is SGHDN and CDR2 FVKESK. The CDR3 consists of 15 residues. Trimming cost V 5 bases and J 3 bases; bases outside gene matches: 4.

This chain joins TRBV6-5 and TRBJ1-6; D perhaps matches TRBD1 (6 bases). The V gene's germline CDR1 is MNHEY and CDR2 SVGAGI. The V gene lost 5 bases and the J gene lost 7 bases, with 12 bases spanning the gap. CDR3 length equals 14 residues. The CDR3 loop is CASSKTGPNSPLHF. CDR3 nucleotides: TGTGCCAGCAGTAAAACAGGGCCGAATTCACCCCTCCACTTT.

The chain couples TRBV6-5 to TRBJ2-7, with a weak D call TRBD1 (5 bases). This CDR3 spans 14 amino acids. V was clipped by 0 bases and J by 2 bases, with 8 bases between them. Germline V gene data show CDR1 as MNHEY and CDR2 as SVGAGI. CDR3 in DNA: TGTGCCAGCAGTTACTCTTGGGGCCCCTACGAGCAGTACTTC. Its translation is CASSYSWGPYEQYF.

The rearrangement uses TRBV2 and TRBJ2-1; D is uncertain. The CDR3 loop spans 11 amino acids. Deletions cut 7 bases from V and 2 bases from J, with 3 bases between. In germline, CDR1 is SNHLY, CDR2 FYNNEI. DNA for the CDR3: TGTGCCAGCAATCCCTACAATGAGCAGTTCTTC. Its protein is CASNPYNEQFF.

The chain combines TRBV10-2 with TRBJ2-7; the D gene could be TRBD1 or TRBD2 (5 bases each). CDR3 length: 13 residues. Germline lookup yields CDR1 WSHSY and CDR2 SAAADI. V shed 5 bases and J shed 6 bases, with 14 bases lying between them. The CDR3 DNA reads as TGCGCCAGCAGTCCGGGACCCCAAGGCGAGCAGTACTTC. It translates to CASSPGPQGEQYF.

The CDR3 sequence is CASSRWDSTEAFF. As DNA, the CDR3 is TGTGCCAGCAGCCGATGGGACAGCACTGAAGCTTTCTTT. This rearrangement joins TRBV5-5 to TRBJ1-1; 7 bases are shared with TRBD1. The J segment lost 4 bases and the V segment lost 4 bases, leaving 4 bases of the junction unmatched. The CDR3 has 13 amino acids. CDR1 is SGHKS, CDR2 YYEKEE, per germline (reference sequence).

In its sample, this clone was seen once. The chain employs TRBV7-9 and TRBJ1-1; no clear D gene. CDR3 length equals 13 residues. Between the trimmed V and J ends, which lost 2 bases and 8 bases, there was a span of 12 bases. The germline V gene has CDR1 SEHNR and CDR2 FQNEAQ (reference sequence). The CDR3 sequence is CASSLSSGVEAFF. CDR3 DNA sequence: TGTGCCAGCAGCTTATCCTCAGGTGTGGAAGCTTTCTTT. Variable domain in full (rest from reference TRBV7-9 and TRBJ1-1): DTGVSQNPRHKITKRGQNVTFRCDPISEHNRLYWYRQTLGQGPEFLTYFQNEAQLEKSRLLSDRFSAERPKGSFSTLEIQRTEQGDSAMYLCASSLSSGVEAFFGQGTRLTVV.

The chain uses TRBV5-5 and TRBJ1-2, with TRBD1 matching over 7 bases. J gave up 0 bases and V 5 bases, and 10 bases lay outside the gene matches. The CDR3 spans 16 residues. The V gene's germline CDR1 is SGHKS and CDR2 YYEKEE (reference sequence). The CDR3 sequence is CASSPAGTASNYGYTF. CDR3 bases: TGTGCCAGCAGTCCCGCGGGGACAGCCTCTAACTATGGCTACACCTTC.

The CDR3: CASKRMRGADTQYF. The CDR3 region has the DNA TGTGCCAGCAAGAGGATGAGGGGTGCAGATACGCAGTATTTT. This chain connects TRBV11-3 to TRBJ2-3; D is tentatively TRBD1 or TRBD2 (5 bases each). Germline CDR1 is SGHNT and CDR2 is YENEEA. The CDR3 extends over 14 amino acids. V was shortened by 7 bases and J by 4 bases, with 15 bases between the two germline ends.

The CDR3 loop reads CASSQGSVGAGYTF. In DNA form, the CDR3 reads TGTGCCAGCAGTCAAGGCTCTGTGGGTGCCGGCTACACCTTC. V and J are TRBV6-1 and TRBJ1-2, with D unresolved. The CDR3 covers 14 residues. V lost 5 bases and J 8 bases, leaving 18 bases between the germline ends. In germline, CDR1 is MNHNS, CDR2 SASEGT.

The J gene is TRBJ2-6, the V gene TRBV7-6; D unresolved. The CDR3 sequence is 15 residues long. Germline loops: CDR1 SGHVS, CDR2 FNYEAQ. V lost 5 bases and J 3 bases, leaving 11 bases between the germline ends. CDR3 loop: CASSPSVGGANVLTF. The DNA of the CDR3 is TGTGCCAGCAGCCCTTCGGTGGGTGGGGCCAACGTCCTGACTTTC.

The V gene is TRBV5-4, the J gene TRBJ1-5; D not certain. This CDR3 spans 15 amino acids. CDR1 and CDR2 from the germline V gene are SGHNT and YYREEE (reference sequence). Trimming pared 4 bases from V and 5 bases from J, leaving 16 bases between. This CDR3 reads CASSPTAGRDQPQHF. The CDR3 DNA sequence: TGTGCCAGCAGCCCGACGGCGGGAAGGGATCAGCCCCAGCATTTT.

This chain uses TRBV5-1 with TRBJ2-7, with D hard to call. CDR1 and CDR2 from the germline V gene are SGHRS and YFSETQ. There are 14 residues in the CDR3. Between the trimmed V and J ends, which lost 5 bases and 6 bases, there was a span of 18 bases. CDR3 coding DNA: TGCGCCAGCAGTTGGACCTCTTACCAATCCGAGCAGTACTTC. Its protein product is CASSWTSYQSEQYF.

Relative to its sample, this clone is medium-sized (0.01 to 0.1%). Compared with germline, one end of the junction differs, possibly owing to a read error. Here the CDR3 reads CASGGNVLTF. The CDR3 DNA is TGTGCCAGCGGGGGCAACGTCCTGACTTTC. The J gene is TRBJ2-6, the V gene TRBV2; D possibly uses TRBD1 or TRBD2 (5 bases each). This CDR3 comprises 10 residues. The V gene's germline CDR1 is SNHLY and CDR2 FYNNEI. The whole variable domain, remainder taken from reference TRBV2 and TRBJ2-6, is EPEVTQTPSHQVTQMGQEVILRCVPISNHLYFYWYRQILGQKVEFLVSFYNNEISEKSEIFDDQFSVERPDGSNFTLKIRSTKLEDSAMYFCASGGNVLTFGAGSRLTVL.

This rearrangement joins TRBV6-1 to TRBJ1-1, with D maybe TRBD1 (6 bases). Per germline, CDR1 MNHNS and CDR2 SASEGT. This CDR3 spans 12 amino acids. V lost 4 bases to trimming and J lost 10 bases, with 13 bases between them. The CDR3 coding sequence is TGTGCCAGCAGTGGGGGGCAGGGCTCAGCTTTCTTT. As protein: CASSGGQGSAFF.

V is TRBV27 and J is TRBJ2-1; TRBD1 aligns across 7 bases. V was pared by 5 bases and J by 10 bases, with 5 bases of the junction left unmatched. CDR1 MNHEY and CDR2 SMNVEV come from the germline V gene (reference sequence). This CDR3 contains 12 residues. The CDR3 here is CASSPRTGEQFF. CDR3 coding DNA: TGTGCCAGCAGTCCCCGGACAGGCGAGCAGTTCTTC.

This sequence joins TRBV29-1 and TRBJ2-3, with 8 nucleotides matching TRBD1. Germline trimming cut 3 bases from V and 2 bases from J; bases unmatched to any gene: 1. Germline V CDR1 and CDR2: SQVTM, ANQGSEA. The CDR3 length is 13 residues. This CDR3 is CSVEGQDTDTQYF. In DNA, the CDR3 is TGCAGCGTTGAGGGACAGGACACAGATACGCAGTATTTT.

The chain recombines TRBV13 with TRBJ2-3; the D is unclear. V lost 5 bases to trimming and J lost 6 bases, with 12 bases between them. This CDR3 has 13 residues. CDR1 is PRHDT, CDR2 FYEKMQ, per germline (reference sequence). CDR3 loop: CASSESDGDTQYF. CDR3 DNA sequence: TGTGCCAGCAGCGAGAGCGACGGGGATACGCAGTATTTT.

The V gene is TRBV6-1, the J gene TRBJ2-5; D perhaps matches TRBD2 (7 bases). Trimming left V 2 bases short and J 4 bases short, with 11 bases between. The CDR3 spans 14 residues. Per the germline V gene, CDR1 is MNHNS and CDR2 is SASEGT. In DNA form, the CDR3 reads TGTGCCAGCAGTGAAATCGGGGGGCCAGAGACCCAGTACTTC. This encodes CASSEIGGPETQYF.

V and J are TRBV6-5 and TRBJ1-2; TRBD1 is a possible D gene (6 bases). CDR1 MNHEY and CDR2 SVGAGI come from the germline V gene. V dropped 4 bases and J dropped 6 bases, with 12 bases sitting between them. This CDR3 has 13 amino acids. The DNA of the CDR3 is TGTGCCAGCAGTTTAGAGGGGGATCATGGCTACACCTTC. Protein sequence: CASSLEGDHGYTF.

The rearrangement links TRBV19 to TRBJ1-1; TRBD1 is a possible D gene (5 bases). The CDR3 loop spans 17 amino acids. Germline V gives CDR1 LNHDA, CDR2 SQIVND (reference sequence). The CDR3 DNA sequence: TGTGTCAGCAATTCGGGGGTCCGGGCGGTTATGAACACTGAAGCTTTCTTT. This encodes CVSNSGVRAVMNTEAFF.

This clone was counted once. The rearrangement joins TRBV19 to TRBJ2-5, with a weak D call TRBD2 (7 bases). The J call is doubtful: the DNA matches TRBJ2-7 better. CDR3 size: 15 residues. Germline CDR1 is LNHDA and CDR2 is SQIVND (reference sequence). DNA of the CDR3: TGTGCCAGTAGTCCCCTAGGGGGGGAGAGATACGAGCAGTACTTC. As protein: CASSPLGGERYEQYF.

The chain employs TRBV9 and TRBJ1-2; maybe TRBD1 (5 bases). The CDR3 has 16 residues. The V end was cut by 1 base, the J end by 7 bases, with 20 bases between. Germline-derived CDR1 and CDR2 are SGDLS and YYNGEE. This CDR3 reads CASSVNPTVPGTGYTF. CDR3 sequence (DNA): TGTGCCAGCAGCGTAAACCCCACAGTCCCAGGGACTGGCTACACCTTC. The entire variable domain, with the rest obtained from reference TRBV9 and TRBJ1-2, is as follows: DSGVTQTPKHLITATGQRVTLRCSPRSGDLSVYWYQQSLDQGLQFLIQYYNGEERAKGNILERFSAQQFPDLHSELNLSSLELGDSALYFCASSVNPTVPGTGYTFGSGTRLTVV.

The gene calls are TRBV5-6 and TRBJ1-5, with 8 bases matching TRBD1. Germline assignment: CDR1 SGHDT and CDR2 YYEEEE. V shed 3 bases, J shed 11 bases, and the junction held 10 bases outside the gene matches. The CDR3 covers 14 residues. The CDR3 region is CASSWTGNEEAQHF. CDR3 nucleotides: TGTGCCAGCAGCTGGACAGGGAATGAAGAGGCCCAGCATTTT. The full variable domain, in which reference TRBV5-6 and TRBJ1-5 provide the parts outside the CDR3, is DAGVTQSPTHLIKTRGQQVTLRCSPKSGHDTVSWYQQALGQGPQFIFQYYEEEERQRGNFPDRFSGHQFPNYSSELNVNALLLGDSALYLCASSWTGNEEAQHFGDGTRLSIL.

The chain recombines TRBV5-1 with TRBJ2-1; D is uncertain. The V end was cut by 0 bases, the J end by 4 bases, with 11 bases between. The germline CDR1 and CDR2 sequences are SGHRS and YFSETQ. The CDR3 consists of 15 residues. The CDR3 sequence: CASSLALERYNEQFF. The CDR3 region has the DNA TGCGCCAGCAGCTTGGCGTTGGAACGGTACAATGAGCAGTTCTTC.

This sequence joins TRBV6-1 and TRBJ1-1; 8 bases are shared with TRBD1. The CDR3 runs to 15 residues. The V segment lost 1 base and the J segment 5 bases; nucleotides outside the gene matches: 6. Germline CDR1 is MNHNS and CDR2 is SASEGT. The CDR3 sequence: CASSEVGQGRTEAFF. CDR3 sequence (DNA): TGTGCCAGCAGTGAAGTCGGACAGGGACGAACTGAAGCTTTCTTT.

This chain links TRBV5-6 with TRBJ1-2; possible D gene TRBD1, 5 bases. Between the trimmed V and J ends, which lost 4 bases and 4 bases, there was a span of 8 bases. Germline values: CDR1 SGHDT, CDR2 YYEEEE. CDR3 length: 12 amino acids. The CDR3 DNA is TGTGCCAGCAGCGTAGACAGCTATGGCTACACCTTC. This encodes CASSVDSYGYTF.